The clone carrying this T cell receptor (beta chain) was counted only a few times. The data were taken from a study of human T cells and chemical hapten exposure. At the level of the study: Diphenylcyclopropenone was administered weekly to the scalp of patients throughout the approximately 25-week study.

Time point here: pre-sensitization, week 0. Treatment denoted: therapeutic diphenylcyclopropenone sensitization with weekly scalp DPC. The authors extracted total RNA from unfractionated whole blood. Alopecia patients deemed DPC-suitable, aged 18 to 70, excluding pregnancy. The CDR3 is made up of 12 amino acids. Germline trimming cut 6 bases from V and 10 bases from J; bases unmatched to any gene: 3. In germline, CDR1 is MNHEY, CDR2 SMNVEV (reference sequence). The study's library attached unique molecular identifiers to single cDNA molecules. How the authors handled the data: Samples had a median of 95,638 TCRs, ranging roughly 23,224 to 750,000. In TCRdb, the RACE reads were re-called with MiXCR into one record per CDR3 protein. TCRdb, not the original authors, processed these V and J calls. The top ten hold more than 9% of the sample, which has 56,000 or so distinct CDR3 sequences, approximately 9.5% seen once.

The chain links TRBV27 to TRBJ1-6; TRBD1 matches at 7 bases. This TCR came from a woman younger than 45 with alopecia areata. Some clones in this sample may be carry-over from other donors' samples. This specimen was whole blood, taken in connection with sensitization to the hapten diphenylcyclopropenone (DPC). The CDR3 DNA follows: TGTGCCAGCAGCGACAGGGACTCACCCCTCCACTTT. It encodes CASSDRDSPLHF.